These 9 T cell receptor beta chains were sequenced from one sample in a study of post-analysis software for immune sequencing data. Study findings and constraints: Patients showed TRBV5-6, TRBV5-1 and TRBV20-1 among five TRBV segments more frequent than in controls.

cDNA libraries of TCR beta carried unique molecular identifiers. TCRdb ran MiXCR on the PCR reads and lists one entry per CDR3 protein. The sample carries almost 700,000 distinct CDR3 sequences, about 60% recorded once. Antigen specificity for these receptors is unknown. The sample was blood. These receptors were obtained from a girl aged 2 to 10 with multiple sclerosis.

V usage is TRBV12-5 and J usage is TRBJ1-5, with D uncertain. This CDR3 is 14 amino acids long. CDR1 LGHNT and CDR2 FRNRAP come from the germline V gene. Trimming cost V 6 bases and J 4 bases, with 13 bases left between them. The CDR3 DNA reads TGTGCTAGTGGCGAGCTGGGCGGTAATCAGCCCCAGCATTTT. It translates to CASGELGGNQPQHF.

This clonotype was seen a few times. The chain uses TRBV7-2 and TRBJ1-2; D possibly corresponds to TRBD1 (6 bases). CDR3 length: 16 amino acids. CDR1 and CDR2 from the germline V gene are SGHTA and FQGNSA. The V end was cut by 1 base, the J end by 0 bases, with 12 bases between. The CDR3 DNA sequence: TGTGCCAGCAGCTTAGAACCGACAGGTTCTAACTATGGCTACACCTTC. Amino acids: CASSLEPTGSNYGYTF.

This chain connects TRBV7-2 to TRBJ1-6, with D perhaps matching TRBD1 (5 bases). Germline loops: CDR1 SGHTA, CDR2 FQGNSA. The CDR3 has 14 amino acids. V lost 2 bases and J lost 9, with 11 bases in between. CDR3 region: CASSLKGDRSPLHF. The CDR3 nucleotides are TGTGCCAGCAGCTTAAAAGGGGACCGTTCACCCCTCCACTTT.

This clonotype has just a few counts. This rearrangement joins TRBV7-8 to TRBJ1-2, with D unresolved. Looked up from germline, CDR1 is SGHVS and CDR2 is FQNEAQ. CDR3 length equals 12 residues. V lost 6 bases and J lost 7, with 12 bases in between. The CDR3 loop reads CASSLNEFGYTF. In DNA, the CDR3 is TGTGCCAGCAGTTTGAACGAGTTTGGCTACACCTTC.

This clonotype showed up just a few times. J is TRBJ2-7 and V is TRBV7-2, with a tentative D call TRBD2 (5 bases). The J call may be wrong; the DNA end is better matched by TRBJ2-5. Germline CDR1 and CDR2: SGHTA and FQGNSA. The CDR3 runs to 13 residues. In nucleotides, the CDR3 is TGTGCCAGCAGCCCAAGGACGGGGGAGACCCAGTACTTC. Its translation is CASSPRTGETQYF.

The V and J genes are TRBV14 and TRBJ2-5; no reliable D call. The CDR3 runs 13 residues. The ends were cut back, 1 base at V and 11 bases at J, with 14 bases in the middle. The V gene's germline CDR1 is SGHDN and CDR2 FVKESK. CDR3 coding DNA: TGTGCCAGCAGCCAAGGGACCGTCGGAGAGCAGTACTTC. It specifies CASSQGTVGEQYF.

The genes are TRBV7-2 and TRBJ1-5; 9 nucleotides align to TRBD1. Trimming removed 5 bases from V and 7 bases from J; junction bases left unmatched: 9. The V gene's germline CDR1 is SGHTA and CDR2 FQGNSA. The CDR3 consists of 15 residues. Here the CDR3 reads CASSTGTGPNQPQHF. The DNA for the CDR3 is TGTGCCAGCAGCACCGGGACAGGGCCAAACCAGCCCCAGCATTTT.

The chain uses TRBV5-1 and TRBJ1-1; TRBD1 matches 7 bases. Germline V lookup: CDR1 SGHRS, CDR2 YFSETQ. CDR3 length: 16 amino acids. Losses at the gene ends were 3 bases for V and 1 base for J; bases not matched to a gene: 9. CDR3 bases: TGCGCCAGCAGCTGGGTTCCGGACAGGCCGAACACTGAAGCTTTCTTT. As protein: CASSWVPDRPNTEAFF.

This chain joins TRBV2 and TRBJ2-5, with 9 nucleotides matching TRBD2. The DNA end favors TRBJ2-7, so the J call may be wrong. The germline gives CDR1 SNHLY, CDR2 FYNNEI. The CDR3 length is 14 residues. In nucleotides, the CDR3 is TGTGCCAGCAGATTTAGCGGGAGCCCACCCGAGCAGTACTTC. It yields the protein CASRFSGSPPEQYF.